This T cell receptor beta chain was sequenced during a study of regulatory T cells in long-lasting Graves disease (dated by TCRdb to about 2021). Study-level background: To count as having persistent Graves' disease, a patient had to have received antithyroid drug treatment for over 5 years with TSH receptor autoantibodies remaining persistently positive. The study took place in China and was registered as a clinical trial. Peripheral blood TCR sequencing and RNA sequencing compared persistent Graves' disease patients with newly diagnosed Graves' disease patients. A total of some 35 samples underwent TCR sequencing, from about 13 patients with persistent Graves' disease and approximately 20 patients with newly diagnosed Graves' disease. Antithyroid drugs had been taken for approximately 10 years on average by persistent Graves' disease patients in the clinical cohort. The paper as a whole reports these results and caveats: Peripheral blood alone was examined, since thyroid tissue, which constituted the primary lesion, could not be accessed. TRBV28, TRBJ1-2 and TRBJ2-5 were preferentially used in persistent disease, while TRBV20-1 and TRBJ2-1 were favored in newly diagnosed disease. The authors noted that the small sample size was a limitation that may lower accuracy. Sequencing and analysis were restricted to the TCR beta chain. Persistent Graves' disease patients showed lower TCR Shannon entropy and fewer highly expanded clones than newly diagnosed patients, suggesting clonal expansion. Persistent patients shared more public clonotypes among themselves (more than 2,500) than newly diagnosed patients did (over 950).

The library was obtained by multiplex PCR. Instrument on record: Illumina HiSeq 4000. TCR beta libraries were built with iRepertoire HTBI primers and Arm-PCR amplification of CDR3 regions. Gel purification was performed on PCR products prior to sequencing. The authors' pipeline ran thus. Gene usage analysis of CDR3 amino acid clonotypes used the approximately 62 TRBV and 12 to 15 TRBJ segments found across samples. Filtered high-quality paired reads were merged into contigs using COPE and FqMerger. Contigs were aligned with BLAST to IMGT TRBV, TRBD and TRBJ reference genes, and CDR3 was defined per IMGT. Any clonotype with a frequency above 0.1% was counted as a highly expanded clone. Shannon entropy served as the measure of repertoire diversity, while the Gini coefficient captured V-J evenness. Public clonotypes were defined as clonotypes shared by more than one individual. TCRdb passed the public sequencing reads through fastp at Q25 and MiXCR, retaining productive beta sequences. Each record represents a unique CDR3 protein, reported with the most common genes and DNA among its rows. TCRdb's processing, not the authors' own work, is the source of the V and J calls. Here the sample has 350,000 to 450,000 distinct CDR3 sequences; around 20% occur a single time. The ten most abundant clones make up around 21% of the sample.

The sample's time point label, decoded: persistent/refractory GD, antithyroid drugs over 5 years with positive TRAb. For both TCR sequencing and RNA sequencing, RNA was extracted from PBMCs using TRIzol. The diagnosis of Graves' disease was made according to American Thyroid Association guidelines. Patients for the study were recruited at an endocrinology department in Xi'an, China. Each patient gave approximately 10 milliliters of peripheral blood, collected in an EDTA anticoagulant tube. Ficoll Paque Plus density gradient separation was used to isolate PBMCs, and no further T cell sorting was performed. RNA quality was checked with an Agilent 2100 Bioanalyzer and agarose gel, and concentration with a NanoDrop 2000. This clonotype has a count of ten or more. There is no known antigen for this receptor. No qualities accompany the bases; no much larger clone lies one base away. Measured from the cysteine to the phenylalanine, the CDR3 is 14 residues long. Solely the CDR3 DNA is kept, with 42 bases framed from the first base. V sheds 2 bases and J sheds 0 bases, leaving 7 bases between their ends. The germline V gene yields MDHEN for CDR1 and SYDVKM for CDR2.

This chain joins TRBV28 to TRBJ1-1; no D segment can be confidently identified. This material consisted of peripheral blood mononuclear cells (PBMCs), taken when the disease was refractory, from a patient treated with antithyroid drugs. The TCR was taken from a female donor with Graves disease. The CDR3 loop reads CASSLVELNTEAFF. DNA sequence: TGTGCCAGCAGTTTAGTCGAGCTGAACACTGAAGCTTTCTTT. Where the CDR3 stops, the reference TRBV28 and TRBJ1-1 genes take over; the full variable domain is DVKVTQSSRYLVKRTGEKVFLECVQDMDHENMFWYRQDPGLGLRLIYFSYDVKMKEKGDIPEGYSVSREKKERFSLILESASTNQTSMYLCASSLVELNTEAFFGQGTRLTVV.